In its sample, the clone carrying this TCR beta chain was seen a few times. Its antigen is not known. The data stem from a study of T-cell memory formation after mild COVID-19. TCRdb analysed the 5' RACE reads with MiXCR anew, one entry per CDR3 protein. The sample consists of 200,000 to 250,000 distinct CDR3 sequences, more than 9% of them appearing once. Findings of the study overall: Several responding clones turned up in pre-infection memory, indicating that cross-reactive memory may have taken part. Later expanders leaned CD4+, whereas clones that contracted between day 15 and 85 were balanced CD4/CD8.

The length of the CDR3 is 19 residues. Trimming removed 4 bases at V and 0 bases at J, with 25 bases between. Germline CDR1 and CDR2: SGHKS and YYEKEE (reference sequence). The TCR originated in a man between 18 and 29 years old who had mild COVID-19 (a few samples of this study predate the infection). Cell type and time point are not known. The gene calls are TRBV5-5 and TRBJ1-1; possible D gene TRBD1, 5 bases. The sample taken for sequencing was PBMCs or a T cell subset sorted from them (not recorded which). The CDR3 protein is CASSPGVVTYVPMNTEAFF. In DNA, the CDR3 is TGTGCCAGCAGCCCGGGGGTTGTCACGTACGTGCCTATGAACACTGAAGCTTTCTTT.